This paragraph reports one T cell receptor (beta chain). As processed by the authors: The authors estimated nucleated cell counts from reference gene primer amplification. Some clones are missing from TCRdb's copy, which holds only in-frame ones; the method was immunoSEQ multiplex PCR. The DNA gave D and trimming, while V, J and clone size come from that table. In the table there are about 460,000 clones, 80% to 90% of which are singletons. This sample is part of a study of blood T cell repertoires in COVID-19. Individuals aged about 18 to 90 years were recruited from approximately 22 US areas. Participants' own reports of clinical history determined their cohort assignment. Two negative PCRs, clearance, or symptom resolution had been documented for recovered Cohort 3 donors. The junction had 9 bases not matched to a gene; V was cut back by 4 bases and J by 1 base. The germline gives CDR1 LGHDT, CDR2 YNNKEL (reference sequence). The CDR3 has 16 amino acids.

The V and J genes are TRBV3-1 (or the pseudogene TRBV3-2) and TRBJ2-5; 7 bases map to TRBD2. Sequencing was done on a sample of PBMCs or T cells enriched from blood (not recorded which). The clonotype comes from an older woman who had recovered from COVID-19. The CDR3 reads CASSRLPVAGQETQYF. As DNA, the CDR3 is TGTGCCAGCAGCCGCCTGCCAGTAGCGGGCCAAGAGACCCAGTACTTC.